This TCR beta chain stems from a study of cytomegalovirus exposure and HLA in healthy donors. Study-wide points: One variant, a missense change in DCLRE1C, was linked in a later analysis to TCR beta V- and J-gene trimming.

Amplification used 60 Vbeta primers and 13 Jbeta primers. Sequencing was performed with immunoSEQ multiplex PCR; in TCRdb, only in-frame clones are kept and a portion is missing. The table has 200,000 or so clones, about 90% seen once. As for this clone: As yet, its antigen is unknown. Other nucleotide sequences from this sample produce the same CDR3.

Trimming took off 1 base at V and 2 bases at J, with 7 bases between the two ends. CDR1 is SGHTA, CDR2 FQGNSA, per germline. The CDR3 contains 14 residues. Healthy people donating bone marrow made up the donors. The TCR was taken from a girl under three years old in good health and CMV-seronegative. The V and J genes are TRBV7-2 and TRBJ2-3; no clear D gene. Material: PBMCs. As DNA, the CDR3 is TGTGCCAGCAGCTTAGGGCAGTCCACAGATACGCAGTATTTT. This codes for CASSLGQSTDTQYF.